Listed here are 14 T cell receptor beta chains from one sample, sequenced in a study of T cell responses to AZD1222 COVID-19 vaccine. Profiling relied on immunoSEQ multiplex PCR, and the TCRdb table lists in-frame clones only, not all of them. The sample has 130,000 or so clones, 85% to 90% seen once. Sequences were derived from peripheral blood, sampled on day 0 of AZD1222 vaccination. The receptors here all came from an adult in good health.

This sequence joins TRBV3-1 (or the pseudogene TRBV3-2) and TRBJ1-6; D not resolved. Trimming stripped 1 base from V and 9 bases from J, with 16 bases between. The CDR3 totals 16 residues. The germline gives CDR1 LGHDT, CDR2 YNNKEL (reference sequence). CDR3 DNA sequence: TGTGCCAGCAGCCAAGGGGCCGGGCTCCGGGGTTCACCCCTCCACTTT. This codes for CASSQGAGLRGSPLHF.

The chain carries TRBV6-6 and TRBJ2-4, with D perhaps given as TRBD1 or TRBD2 (5 bases each). Germline lookup yields CDR1 MNHNY and CDR2 SVGAGI (reference sequence). V shed 2 bases and J shed 1 base, with 12 bases lying between them. The CDR3 is 16 amino acids. CDR3 DNA: TGTGCCAGCAGTTACAACACTGAGGGGGCCAAAAACATTCAGTACTTC. This translates into CASSYNTEGAKNIQYF.

In nucleotides, the CDR3 is TGCGCCAGCAGCCCGGACTCGCCGCTCGATGAGCAGTTCTTC. This encodes CASSPDSPLDEQFF. The chain joins TRBV5-1 to TRBJ2-1, with D perhaps matching TRBD2 (5 bases). The germline V gene has CDR1 SGHRS and CDR2 YFSETQ. The CDR3 is 14 residues long. V was trimmed by 4 bases and J by 8 bases, leaving 16 bases between them.

This chain uses TRBV9 with TRBJ1-1, with a possible D match to TRBD1 (6 bases). Trimming removed 0 bases from V and 5 bases from J, with 8 bases in between. Per the germline V gene, CDR1 is SGDLS and CDR2 is YYNGEE. This CDR3 has 13 amino acids. CDR3 amino acids: CASSVARGTEAFF. In nucleotides, the CDR3 is TGTGCCAGCAGCGTAGCGAGGGGGACTGAAGCTTTCTTT.

The rearrangement joins TRBV7-3 to TRBJ2-2; unclear D gene. In germline, CDR1 is SGHTA, CDR2 FQGTGA. This CDR3 spans 13 amino acids. Trimming took 2 bases from V and 7 from J, leaving 8 bases between them. The DNA of the CDR3 is TGTGCCAGCAGCTTAGCGGACGGCGGGGAGCTGTTTTTT. Translation: CASSLADGGELFF.

V is TRBV5-1 and J is TRBJ2-7; the D gene is possibly TRBD2 (6 bases). CDR3 size: 16 residues. V was shortened by 0 bases and J by 0 bases, with 13 bases between the two germline ends. CDR1 is SGHRS, CDR2 YFSETQ, per germline. In DNA, the CDR3 is TGCGCCAGCAGCTTGGGCGGGGACCCAAGCTCCTACGAGCAGTACTTC. Residues: CASSLGGDPSSYEQYF.

This chain connects TRBV9 to TRBJ1-1; D gene ambiguous. This CDR3 is 9 amino acids long. V lost 3 bases and J lost 11, with 5 bases in between. Germline assignment: CDR1 SGDLS and CDR2 YYNGEE. The CDR3 DNA sequence: TGTGCCAGCAGCGCTGGGGCTTTCTTT. Protein product: CASSAGAFF.

The chain combines TRBV10-3 with TRBJ2-3; tentatively, D is TRBD2 (5 bases). Germline V gene data show CDR1 as ENHRY and CDR2 as SYGVKD. V was shortened by 6 bases and J by 0 bases, with 16 bases between the two germline ends. The CDR3 consists of 16 residues. CDR3: CAISDLTRDSTDTQYF. The CDR3 bases are TGTGCCATCAGCGACCTCACTAGGGATAGCACAGATACGCAGTATTTT.

J is TRBJ1-4 and V is TRBV18, with D possibly matching TRBD1 (6 bases). The CDR3 is made up of 14 amino acids. The germline V and J ends were trimmed by 2 bases and 6 bases, with 10 bases remaining between them. Germline values: CDR1 KGHSH, CDR2 LQKENI. The CDR3 sequence: CASSPNRADEKLFF. CDR3 DNA sequence: TGTGCCAGCTCACCAAACAGGGCGGATGAAAAACTGTTTTTT.

This chain joins TRBV11-2 and TRBJ2-2; 11 bases match TRBD2. The CDR3 length is 16 residues. Germline values: CDR1 SGHAT, CDR2 FQNNGV. J was trimmed by 4 bases and V by 2 bases; bases with no gene match: 3. CDR3 nucleotides: TGTGCCAGCAGCTTACTAGCGGGGGGCTTCACCGGGGAGCTGTTTTTT. It yields the protein CASSLLAGGFTGELFF.

The rearrangement uses TRBV29-1 and TRBJ2-7; either TRBD1 or TRBD2 may fit D (5 bases each). The CDR3 sequence is 9 residues long. CDR1 is SQVTM and CDR2 is ANQGSEA in the germline V gene. CDR3 loop: CGGGGEQYF. CDR3 DNA sequence: TGCGGGGGTGGTGGTGAGCAGTACTTC.

Worth noting for this clone: Different DNA sequences within this sample yield the same CDR3. CDR3 bases: TGTGCCAGCAGAACGACAGGGGTTGGAAACACCATATATTTT. This sequence encodes CASRTTGVGNTIYF. The V and J genes are TRBV6-5 and TRBJ1-3, with 8 bases fitting TRBD1. This CDR3 has 14 residues. Per the germline V gene, CDR1 is MNHEY and CDR2 is SVGAGI. The V and J ends lost 6 bases and 3 bases, in that order; junction bases with no gene match: 4.

The chain carries TRBV4-2 and TRBJ1-2; TRBD1 matches at 11 bases. The CDR3 totals 14 residues. V shed 4 bases, J shed 4 bases, and the junction held 2 bases outside the gene matches. Germline V gene sequence: CDR1 LGHNA, CDR2 YNFKEQ. The CDR3 sequence: CASSPGTGGYGYTF. CDR3 in DNA: TGTGCCAGCAGCCCCGGGACAGGGGGCTATGGCTACACCTTC.

V gene TRBV25-1 combines with J gene TRBJ1-1; D is undetermined. V lost 8 bases to trimming and J lost 0 bases, with 13 bases between them. Germline V lookup: CDR1 MGHDK, CDR2 SYGVNS. This CDR3 is 14 amino acids long. The chain's CDR3 is CASQQASVNTEAFF. CDR3 DNA sequence: TGTGCCAGCCAGCAGGCGTCGGTGAACACTGAAGCTTTCTTT.